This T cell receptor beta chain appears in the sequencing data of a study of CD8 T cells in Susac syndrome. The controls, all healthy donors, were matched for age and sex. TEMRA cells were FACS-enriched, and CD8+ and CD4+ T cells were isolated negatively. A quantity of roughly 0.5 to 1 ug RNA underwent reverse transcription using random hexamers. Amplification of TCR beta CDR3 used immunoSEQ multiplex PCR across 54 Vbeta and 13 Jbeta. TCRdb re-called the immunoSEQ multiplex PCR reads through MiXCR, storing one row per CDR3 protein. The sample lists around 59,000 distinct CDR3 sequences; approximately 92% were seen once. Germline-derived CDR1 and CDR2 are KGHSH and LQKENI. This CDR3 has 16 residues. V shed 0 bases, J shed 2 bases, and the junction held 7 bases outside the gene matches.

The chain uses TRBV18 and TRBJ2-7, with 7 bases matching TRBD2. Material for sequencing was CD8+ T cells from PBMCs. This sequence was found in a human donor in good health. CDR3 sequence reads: CASSPPDMGGTYEQYF. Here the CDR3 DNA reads TGTGCCAGCTCACCACCGGACATGGGAGGGACCTACGAGCAGTACTTC.